The 30 T cell receptor beta chains below were found in one sample sequenced in a study of CXCR3-negative and CXCR3-positive naive CD8 T cells. Points from the study as a whole: Naive cells with CXCR3 showed TRB CDR3s that were more hydrophobic than those in CXCR3-negative naive cells.

All TRB cDNA libraries came from 5' RACE performed with UMI labels. TCRdb re-called the 5' RACE reads and shows each CDR3 protein once, DNA omitted. This repertoire includes some 120,000 distinct CDR3 sequences. No cognate antigen is known for these TCRs. Source material: naive CXCR3+ CD8+ T cells from blood. Subset given: CD45RO-CCR7+CD27+CD95- naive CD8+ T cells expressing CXCR3 (TNR3+). All receptors derive from a human donor in good health. Some clones in this sample may be carry-over from other donors' samples.

The genes are TRBV20-1 and TRBJ2-7; TCRdb picks TRBD2, but there is no DNA to check that call. The CDR3 runs to 14 residues. The germline gives CDR1 DFQATT, CDR2 SNEGSKA (reference sequence). CDR3 region: CSARAPLSTYEQYF.

J is TRBJ2-1 and V is TRBV4-1. Germline loops: CDR1 MGHRA, CDR2 YSYEKL. The CDR3 has 16 amino acids. This chain's CDR3 is CASSHGLASSYNEQFF.

This chain links TRBV20-1 with TRBJ1-1; the D gene TCRdb calls, TRBD1, cannot be checked with no DNA. This CDR3 contains 13 residues. In germline, CDR1 is DFQATT, CDR2 SNEGSKA (reference sequence). CDR3 loop: CSARTGGNTEAFF.

J is TRBJ1-2 and V is TRBV4-3; without DNA, the TCRdb call of TRBD1 cannot be checked. Germline values: CDR1 LGHNA, CDR2 YSLEER. The CDR3 is 16 residues long. The CDR3 reads CASSQDREGASYGYTF.

This chain connects TRBV7-6 to TRBJ2-7. The CDR3 length is 14 residues. Per the germline V gene, CDR1 is SGHVS and CDR2 is FNYEAQ. This CDR3 reads CASSRDRSFYEQYF.

This sequence joins TRBV6-4 and TRBJ2-3; TCRdb's assignment of TRBD1 cannot be checked, as there is no DNA. The CDR3 contains 14 residues. CDR1 and CDR2 (germline): MRHNA, SNTAGT. CDR3 sequence: CASSETGVTDTQYF.

The J gene is TRBJ1-2, the V gene TRBV12-3 or TRBV12-4; TCRdb's assignment of TRBD1 cannot be checked, as there is no DNA. The CDR3 spans 16 residues. This chain's CDR3 is CASSSLEDSYNYGYTF.

The chain is built from TRBV29-1 and TRBJ1-2; no DNA is available, so the TRBD1 call from TCRdb remains unchecked. Germline V CDR1 and CDR2: SQVTM, ANQGSEA. This CDR3 has 13 residues. This CDR3 is CSVDLGQGGGYTF.

The rearrangement links TRBV7-9 to TRBJ2-7; absent DNA, TCRdb's TRBD2 call cannot be checked. The CDR3 spans 16 residues. Per the germline V gene, CDR1 is SEHNR and CDR2 is FQNEAQ (reference sequence). CDR3 amino acids: CASSLQEGLAGVVLYF.

The rearrangement joins TRBV5-6 to TRBJ2-1; TCRdb reports TRBD1, a call that lacks DNA to check it against. CDR1 and CDR2 (germline): SGHDT, YYEEEE. The CDR3 extends over 15 amino acids. The CDR3 loop is CASSSDRGRLNEQFF.

The chain has TRBV4-3 and TRBJ2-2; checking the TCRdb D call of TRBD1 is not possible without DNA. Germline assignment: CDR1 LGHNA and CDR2 YSLEER. The length of the CDR3 is 18 residues. CDR3 sequence reads: CASSQDLPTGGITGELFF.

This chain uses TRBV4-3 with TRBJ2-1. Germline CDR1 LGHNA, CDR2 YSLEER. This CDR3 contains 14 residues. CDR3 sequence reads: CASSHTVGNNEQFF.

The rearrangement links TRBV11-2 to TRBJ2-5; TCRdb designates TRBD2, a call that cannot be tested without DNA. The CDR3 runs 14 residues. Germline CDR1 SGHAT, CDR2 FQNNGV. CDR3 residues: CASSGGTSVKTQYF.

The chain links TRBV5-1 to TRBJ2-7; without DNA, the TCRdb call of TRBD1 cannot be checked. The CDR3 extends over 15 amino acids. Germline assignment: CDR1 SGHRS and CDR2 YFSETQ. CDR3 in amino acids: CASSSMTGAYYEQYF.

The chain couples TRBV5-1 to TRBJ1-1; TCRdb's D call, TRBD1, is unchecked because there is no DNA. The CDR3 runs to 13 residues. Germline values: CDR1 SGHRS, CDR2 YFSETQ. The CDR3 sequence: CASSLEGVGEAFF.

The genes are TRBV12-3 or TRBV12-4 and TRBJ2-1; TCRdb calls TRBD1, which cannot be checked without DNA. CDR3 length equals 17 residues. CDR3: CASSSGDRGPLYNEQFF.

V usage is TRBV9 and J usage is TRBJ1-6. The CDR3 loop spans 17 amino acids. Germline assignment: CDR1 SGDLS and CDR2 YYNGEE. The CDR3 region is CASSVSHRADDNSPLHF.

The gene calls are TRBV27 and TRBJ2-2; the TRBD1 assignment by TCRdb is unverifiable without DNA. CDR1 is MNHEY and CDR2 is SMNVEV in the germline V gene (reference sequence). CDR3 length equals 15 residues. CDR3 sequence: CASSSRQGLTGELFF.

The CDR3 protein is CASSQAIGGGYEQYF. The chain links TRBV4-3 to TRBJ2-7; as DNA is missing, the TRBD2 call by TCRdb cannot be tested. The CDR3 is 15 residues long. The germline V gene encodes CDR1 LGHNA and CDR2 YSLEER.

V is TRBV12-3 or TRBV12-4 and J is TRBJ2-7; TCRdb's assignment of TRBD2 cannot be checked, as there is no DNA. The CDR3 is made up of 14 amino acids. The chain's CDR3 is CASQGGTAPYEQYF.

This chain uses TRBV3-1 with TRBJ2-1; TCRdb names TRBD2, which stays unverified in the absence of DNA. CDR1 and CDR2 (germline): LGHDT, YNNKEL (reference sequence). CDR3 length equals 18 residues. CDR3 sequence reads: CASSQDRASLAGYNEQFF.

V is TRBV5-1 and J is TRBJ1-2; TCRdb names TRBD1, which stays unverified in the absence of DNA. The CDR3 runs to 17 residues. CDR1 and CDR2 (germline): SGHRS, YFSETQ. This CDR3 is CASSGIMDSTPSIGYTF.

The chain carries TRBV20-1 and TRBJ1-2; lacking DNA, the TRBD1 call made by TCRdb goes unchecked. The germline gives CDR1 DFQATT, CDR2 SNEGSKA (reference sequence). The CDR3 extends over 15 amino acids. The CDR3 reads CSARDFTGVSYGYTF.

V is TRBV7-9 and J is TRBJ2-7. This CDR3 is built from 12 residues. CDR1 and CDR2 from the germline V gene are SEHNR and FQNEAQ (reference sequence). CDR3 protein: CASSLNLYEQYF.

The chain combines TRBV11-2 with TRBJ2-1. The germline V gene has CDR1 SGHAT and CDR2 FQNNGV. The CDR3 loop spans 13 amino acids. The CDR3 sequence: CASGLNGYNEQFF.

This rearrangement joins TRBV7-9 to TRBJ1-2; TCRdb's D call, TRBD1, is unchecked because there is no DNA. The CDR3 contains 14 residues. The germline gives CDR1 SEHNR, CDR2 FQNEAQ (reference sequence). The CDR3 region is CASSRQGFDYGYTF.

The rearrangement uses TRBV20-1 and TRBJ2-4; TCRdb lists TRBD1, though no DNA is available to test this call. The germline V gene encodes CDR1 DFQATT and CDR2 SNEGSKA (reference sequence). The CDR3 is 17 amino acids. CDR3: CSARSQGRGVAKNIQYF.

The J gene is TRBJ1-2, the V gene TRBV9; absent DNA, TCRdb's TRBD1 call cannot be checked. Germline assignment: CDR1 SGDLS and CDR2 YYNGEE. CDR3 length: 14 amino acids. CDR3 sequence reads: CASSVVPEDYGYTF.

The chain links TRBV5-1 to TRBJ2-2; the D gene TCRdb calls, TRBD1, cannot be checked with no DNA. The CDR3 totals 13 residues. Germline lookup yields CDR1 SGHRS and CDR2 YFSETQ. The CDR3: CASSATGTGELFF. The whole variable domain, remainder taken from reference TRBV5-1 and TRBJ2-2, is KAGVTQTPRYLIKTRGQQVTLSCSPISGHRSVSWYQQTPGQGLQFLFEYFSETQRNKGNFPGRFSGRQFSNSRSEMNVSTLELGDSALYLCASSATGTGELFFGEGSRLTVL.

This rearrangement joins TRBV28 to TRBJ2-7. This CDR3 contains 17 residues. Germline V gives CDR1 MDHEN, CDR2 SYDVKM. CDR3 in amino acids: CASSSANFRLTTYEQYF.